Sequencing of this TCR beta chain was carried out in a study of response to subunit inactivated influenza vaccine. Overall study results and limits: Each seasonal influenza vaccination, the authors suggested, recruits few new T cells.

In TCRdb, the RT-PCR reads were re-called with MiXCR into one record per CDR3 protein. The data hold roughly 790,000 distinct CDR3 sequences, with around 20% observed a single time. This clonotype was picked up many times. The antigen is unknown. Deletions cut 6 bases from V and 0 bases from J, with 18 bases between. The CDR3 is made up of 17 amino acids. Germline-derived CDR1 and CDR2 are ENHRY and SYGVKD. J is TRBJ2-1 and V is TRBV10-3; maybe TRBD1 (6 bases). The sequences come from PBMCs from blood, collected roughly 5 days after vaccination. This TCR derives from a man aged 50 or older who received an inactivated influenza vaccine. The CDR3 coding sequence is TGTGCCATCAGCACCTTTGGGGGCAGGAGCTCCTACAATGAGCAGTTCTTC. It encodes CAISTFGGRSSYNEQFF.